Following are 22 T cell receptor beta chains from one sample sequenced in a study of blood T cell repertoires in COVID-19. TCRdb keeps only in-frame clones here, not all; method: immunoSEQ multiplex PCR. The sample has more than 15,000 clones, approximately 90% seen once. The sample taken for sequencing was peripheral blood. Source of these receptors: a man aged 50 or older with active COVID-19.

The rearrangement links TRBV19 to TRBJ1-1; a possible D gene is TRBD1 (6 bases). The CDR3 totals 16 residues. The V gene lost 5 bases and the J gene lost 0 bases, with 16 bases spanning the gap. CDR1 and CDR2 (germline): LNHDA, SQIVND (reference sequence). The CDR3 reads CASSFLQGLMNTEAFF. CDR3 DNA: TGTGCCAGTAGTTTCCTACAGGGTTTAATGAACACTGAAGCTTTCTTT.

V gene TRBV7-9 combines with J gene TRBJ2-2; TRBD1 matches 10 bases. V was pared by 2 bases and J by 6 bases, with 9 bases of the junction left unmatched. CDR1 and CDR2 (germline): SEHNR, FQNEAQ (reference sequence). This CDR3 has 17 residues. CDR3 protein: CASSLPSGTGVSGELFF. The CDR3 nucleotides are TGTGCCAGCAGCTTACCTTCCGGGACAGGGGTTTCCGGGGAGCTGTTTTTT. Drawing the rest from reference TRBV7-9 and TRBJ2-2, the complete variable domain is DTGVSQNPRHKITKRGQNVTFRCDPISEHNRLYWYRQTLGQGPEFLTYFQNEAQLEKSRLLSDRFSAERPKGSFSTLEIQRTEQGDSAMYLCASSLPSGTGVSGELFFGEGSRLTVL.

V gene TRBV9 combines with J gene TRBJ2-5; 9 positions match TRBD2. Trimming at V came to 0 bases and at J to 7 bases, leaving 7 bases not matched to a gene. There are 15 residues in the CDR3. Germline-derived CDR1 and CDR2 are SGDLS and YYNGEE. The CDR3 region has the DNA TGTGCCAGCAGCGTAGAAGGCGGGAGGGGGAGGACCCAGTACTTC. Residues: CASSVEGGRGRTQYF. Complete variable domain (other parts from reference TRBV9 and TRBJ2-5): DSGVTQTPKHLITATGQRVTLRCSPRSGDLSVYWYQQSLDQGLQFLIQYYNGEERAKGNILERFSAQQFPDLHSELNLSSLELGDSALYFCASSVEGGRGRTQYFGPGTRLLVL.

The rearrangement links TRBV24-1 to TRBJ2-1, with no clear D. Germline CDR1 reads KGHDR; CDR2 reads SFDVKD. CDR3 length equals 13 residues. V was shortened by 9 bases and J by 6 bases, with 14 bases between the two germline ends. The CDR3 here is CATHARYGNEQFF. The CDR3 region has the DNA TGTGCCACCCATGCCAGGTACGGCAATGAGCAGTTCTTC.

The chain employs TRBV14 and TRBJ2-1; D may be TRBD1 (5 bases). Germline CDR1 and CDR2: SGHDN and FVKESK. The CDR3 is 13 amino acids. The V end was cut by 4 bases, the J end by 6 bases, with 10 bases between. Here the CDR3 DNA reads TGTGCCAGCAGCCCCCAGGGAATCAATGAGCAGTTCTTC. This encodes CASSPQGINEQFF.

CDR3 in DNA: TGTGCCAGCAGCTTAGGCAGTGAAGCTTTCTTT. Translation gives CASSLGSEAFF. This chain links TRBV7-9 with TRBJ1-1, with D uncertain. There are 11 residues in the CDR3. V dropped 1 base and J dropped 7 bases, with 4 bases sitting between them. The V gene's germline CDR1 is SEHNR and CDR2 FQNEAQ (reference sequence).

The chain employs TRBV6-5 and TRBJ1-1, with TRBD1 matching over 9 bases. V dropped 6 bases and J dropped 7; count of bases not matched to a gene: 12. The CDR3 runs 15 residues. Germline CDR1 is MNHEY and CDR2 is SVGAGI. The chain's CDR3 is CASRTSGTGTGEAFF. CDR3 nucleotides: TGTGCCAGCAGAACATCCGGGACAGGGACGGGTGAAGCTTTCTTT.

The chain couples TRBV19 to TRBJ2-1; D call uncertain. The CDR3 is 11 amino acids. The germline V gene encodes CDR1 LNHDA and CDR2 SQIVND (reference sequence). V was trimmed by 4 bases and J by 8 bases, leaving 6 bases between them. CDR3 sequence reads: CASSTGYEQFF. CDR3 in DNA: TGTGCCAGTAGTACCGGGTATGAGCAGTTCTTC.

V usage is TRBV1 and J usage is TRBJ2-7; TRBD2 is the table's D call, not checked against the DNA. TRBV1 is a documented pseudogene. This CDR3 comprises 16 residues. The CDR3 region has the DNA TGCACCAGCAGCCAAGGCGAGCGGGGTTTCTCCTACGAGCAGTACTTC. It codes for CTSSQGERGFSYEQYF.

The chain links TRBV7-9 to TRBJ2-4; no clear D gene. V lost 4 bases and J 1 base, leaving 5 bases between the germline ends. The CDR3 has 13 amino acids. In germline, CDR1 is SEHNR, CDR2 FQNEAQ (reference sequence). CDR3 sequence: CASSSPAKNIQYF. The CDR3 DNA reads TGTGCCAGCAGCTCCCCGGCCAAAAACATTCAGTACTTC.

The chain recombines TRBV13 with TRBJ2-7, with 7 bases aligning to TRBD2. J lost 0 bases, V lost 5 bases, and 4 bases had no gene match. The CDR3 runs to 14 residues. The V gene's germline CDR1 is PRHDT and CDR2 FYEKMQ (reference sequence). The CDR3 sequence is CASSPERGSYEQYF. CDR3 in DNA: TGTGCCAGCAGCCCGGAGCGGGGCTCCTACGAGCAGTACTTC. The entire variable domain, with the rest obtained from reference TRBV13 and TRBJ2-7, is as follows: AAGVIQSPRHLIKEKRETATLKCYPIPRHDTVYWYQQGPGQDPQFLISFYEKMQSDKGSIPDRFSAQQFSDYHSELNMSSLELGDSALYFCASSPERGSYEQYFGPGTRLTVT.

V gene TRBV6-5 combines with J gene TRBJ2-6, with D hard to call. The V and J ends lost 6 bases and 4 bases respectively, with 10 bases between them. Germline loops: CDR1 MNHEY, CDR2 SVGAGI. This CDR3 spans 14 amino acids. The CDR3 region is CASSPVYGANVLTF. CDR3 bases: TGTGCCAGCAGCCCGGTCTACGGGGCCAACGTCCTGACTTTC.

V and J are TRBV7-9 and TRBJ1-2; possible D gene TRBD1, 6 bases. V lost 4 bases, J lost 4 bases, and 13 bases lay in between. Germline CDR1 is SEHNR and CDR2 is FQNEAQ (reference sequence). The CDR3 is 14 amino acids. As DNA, the CDR3 is TGTGCCAGCAGCTCCAGGGGTGACCGCTATGGCTACACCTTC. Protein product: CASSSRGDRYGYTF.

The genes are TRBV4-3 and TRBJ2-1; D unclear. The CDR3 extends over 14 amino acids. V was cut by 3 bases and J by 4 bases, with 10 bases left in between. CDR1 is LGHNA and CDR2 is YSLEER in the germline V gene. The CDR3 here is CASSHTAAYNEQFF. DNA for the CDR3: TGCGCCAGCAGCCACACGGCGGCTTACAATGAGCAGTTCTTC.

This chain joins TRBV5-6 and TRBJ1-2; TRBD1 matches at 9 bases. The CDR3 has 14 amino acids. Per germline, CDR1 SGHDT and CDR2 YYEEEE. V dropped 4 bases and J dropped 7; count of bases not matched to a gene: 8. CDR3 protein: CASSRDRAFSGYTF. The DNA of the CDR3 is TGTGCCAGCAGCCGGGACAGGGCATTCTCTGGCTACACCTTC.

The chain uses TRBV24-1 and TRBJ2-7; 12 positions match TRBD2. The CDR3 sequence is 16 residues long. Per germline, CDR1 KGHDR and CDR2 SFDVKD. The trim removed 3 bases at V and 6 bases at J, leaving 8 bases unmatched. The CDR3 is CATSDRLAGGPGEQYF. Written as DNA, the CDR3 is TGTGCCACCAGTGATAGGCTAGCGGGAGGGCCTGGCGAGCAGTACTTC.

This clone has only a few counts. The CDR3 DNA reads TGTGCCACCAGCAGACCCGGGACTAGCGAAGATACGCAGTATTTT. This translates into CATSRPGTSEDTQYF. The chain links TRBV15 to TRBJ2-3, with TRBD2 identical over 10 bases. This CDR3 is 15 amino acids long. V gave up 2 bases and J gave up 5 bases; unmatched junction bases: 4. The V gene's germline CDR1 is LNHNV and CDR2 YYDKDF (reference sequence).

This CDR3 is CASSTSIPRAFF. As DNA, the CDR3 is TGTGCCAGCAGTACCTCCATCCCTCGGGCTTTCTTT. This chain uses TRBV6-2 or TRBV6-3 with TRBJ1-1; no reliable D call. Germline V lookup: CDR1 MNHEY, CDR2 SVGEGT. Trimming took 5 bases from V and 11 from J, leaving 15 bases between them. The CDR3 spans 12 residues.

V is TRBV19 and J is TRBJ1-5; 9 bases fit TRBD1. Germline V gene sequence: CDR1 LNHDA, CDR2 SQIVND (reference sequence). After removal of 3 bases from V and 7 bases from J, the junction contained 16 bases not matched to a gene. This CDR3 contains 18 residues. Written as DNA, the CDR3 is TGTGCCAGTAGTATTACGCGTGGTGGACAGGGGATCCGCCAGCCCCAGCATTTT. Translated: CASSITRGGQGIRQPQHF.

The DNA for the CDR3 is TGTGCCAGCAGTATCGGGACTAGCGGGAGAAATGAGCAGTTCTTC. Protein sequence: CASSIGTSGRNEQFF. The V and J genes are TRBV27 and TRBJ2-1, with TRBD2 matching over 14 bases. CDR1 is MNHEY, CDR2 SMNVEV, per germline (reference sequence). The CDR3 length is 15 residues. V was clipped by 5 bases and J by 7 bases; unmatched bases: 4.

V gene TRBV6-6 combines with J gene TRBJ2-2; D is possibly TRBD2 (7 bases). V lost 7 bases and J lost 6, with 15 bases in between. The CDR3 consists of 14 residues. The germline V gene encodes CDR1 MNHNY and CDR2 SVGAGI (reference sequence). The CDR3 reads CASKGGRRAGELFF. The CDR3 coding sequence is TGTGCCAGCAAGGGGGGGCGAAGAGCCGGGGAGCTGTTTTTT.

The chain is built from TRBV7-2 and TRBJ2-5; possibly TRBD1 for D (5 bases). The CDR3 is 17 residues long. CDR1 is SGHTA, CDR2 FQGNSA, per germline. Trimming removed 5 bases at V and 1 base at J, with 20 bases between. CDR3 DNA sequence: TGTGCCAGCAGCAACCGGGCGGAGTTGGGGCGCCAAGAGACCCAGTACTTC. Protein sequence: CASSNRAELGRQETQYF.